A selection of T cell receptor beta chains follows, all from one sample in a study. From the 5' RACE reads, TCRdb called clonotypes with MiXCR, one entry per CDR3 protein. This repertoire shows approximately 11,000 distinct CDR3 sequences, more than 45% found once; its top ten account for around 11%. The sample was tumor-infiltrating naive CD4+ T cells sorted from the breast tumor. These receptors originate from a female donor with breast cancer. Each CDR3 is given with its conserved first and last residue. The order of the fields is D gene, V gene, CDR3 protein. The D gene is left open where the match is weak.

d_gene: TRBD2; v_gene: TRBV4-3; CDR3aa: CASSQEIERESTGELFF
d_gene: -; v_gene: TRBV12-3/TRBV12-4; CDR3aa: CASSLPHSQETQYF
d_gene: TRBD1; v_gene: TRBV25-1; CDR3aa: CASSGQGAVTDTQYF
d_gene: -; v_gene: TRBV24-1; CDR3aa: CATTSGTPPNTGELFF
d_gene: -; v_gene: TRBV6-1; CDR3aa: CASVRQAHNQPQHF
d_gene: -; v_gene: TRBV5-8; CDR3aa: CASSFGVRDQAFF
d_gene: TRBD1; v_gene: TRBV20-1; CDR3aa: CSAPGGQTYEQYF
d_gene: -; v_gene: TRBV30; CDR3aa: CAWSINRVGTEAFF
d_gene: TRBD1; v_gene: TRBV20-1; CDR3aa: CSATQGAFNYGYTF
d_gene: TRBD1; v_gene: TRBV24-1; CDR3aa: CATSDPTGEGYNEQFF
d_gene: TRBD1; v_gene: TRBV12-3/TRBV12-4; CDR3aa: CASSGDRKNIQYF
d_gene: TRBD1; v_gene: TRBV7-9; CDR3aa: CASSAQGVTTEQYF
d_gene: TRBD2; v_gene: TRBV6-4; CDR3aa: CASSPSGTNTGELFF
d_gene: TRBD1; v_gene: TRBV4-2; CDR3aa: CASSQDFPSVGRGNRNEQFF
d_gene: -; v_gene: TRBV7-6; CDR3aa: CASSSGGGRDQPQHF
d_gene: TRBD2; v_gene: TRBV6-5; CDR3aa: CASSKGLELDTQYF
d_gene: -; v_gene: TRBV12-3/TRBV12-4; CDR3aa: CASSARENEQYF
d_gene: TRBD1; v_gene: TRBV20-1; CDR3aa: CSARDVGGDYGYTF
d_gene: -; v_gene: TRBV25-1; CDR3aa: CASSEAALKGLKPQETQYF
d_gene: TRBD2; v_gene: TRBV20-1; CDR3aa: CSATGTSGRLSYNEQFF
d_gene: TRBD1; v_gene: TRBV10-3; CDR3aa: CAIKPTGGTEAFF
d_gene: -; v_gene: TRBV4-1; CDR3aa: CASSQGSHTEAFF
d_gene: -; v_gene: TRBV4-3; CDR3aa: CASSQDGYEQFF
d_gene: TRBD1; v_gene: TRBV20-1; CDR3aa: CSARGTGDTEAFF
d_gene: TRBD1; v_gene: TRBV5-1; CDR3aa: CASRDRGSYEQYF
d_gene: -; v_gene: TRBV20-1; CDR3aa: CSAPAVAGSDIQYF
d_gene: TRBD1; v_gene: TRBV29-1; CDR3aa: CSVGQGSRNQPQHF